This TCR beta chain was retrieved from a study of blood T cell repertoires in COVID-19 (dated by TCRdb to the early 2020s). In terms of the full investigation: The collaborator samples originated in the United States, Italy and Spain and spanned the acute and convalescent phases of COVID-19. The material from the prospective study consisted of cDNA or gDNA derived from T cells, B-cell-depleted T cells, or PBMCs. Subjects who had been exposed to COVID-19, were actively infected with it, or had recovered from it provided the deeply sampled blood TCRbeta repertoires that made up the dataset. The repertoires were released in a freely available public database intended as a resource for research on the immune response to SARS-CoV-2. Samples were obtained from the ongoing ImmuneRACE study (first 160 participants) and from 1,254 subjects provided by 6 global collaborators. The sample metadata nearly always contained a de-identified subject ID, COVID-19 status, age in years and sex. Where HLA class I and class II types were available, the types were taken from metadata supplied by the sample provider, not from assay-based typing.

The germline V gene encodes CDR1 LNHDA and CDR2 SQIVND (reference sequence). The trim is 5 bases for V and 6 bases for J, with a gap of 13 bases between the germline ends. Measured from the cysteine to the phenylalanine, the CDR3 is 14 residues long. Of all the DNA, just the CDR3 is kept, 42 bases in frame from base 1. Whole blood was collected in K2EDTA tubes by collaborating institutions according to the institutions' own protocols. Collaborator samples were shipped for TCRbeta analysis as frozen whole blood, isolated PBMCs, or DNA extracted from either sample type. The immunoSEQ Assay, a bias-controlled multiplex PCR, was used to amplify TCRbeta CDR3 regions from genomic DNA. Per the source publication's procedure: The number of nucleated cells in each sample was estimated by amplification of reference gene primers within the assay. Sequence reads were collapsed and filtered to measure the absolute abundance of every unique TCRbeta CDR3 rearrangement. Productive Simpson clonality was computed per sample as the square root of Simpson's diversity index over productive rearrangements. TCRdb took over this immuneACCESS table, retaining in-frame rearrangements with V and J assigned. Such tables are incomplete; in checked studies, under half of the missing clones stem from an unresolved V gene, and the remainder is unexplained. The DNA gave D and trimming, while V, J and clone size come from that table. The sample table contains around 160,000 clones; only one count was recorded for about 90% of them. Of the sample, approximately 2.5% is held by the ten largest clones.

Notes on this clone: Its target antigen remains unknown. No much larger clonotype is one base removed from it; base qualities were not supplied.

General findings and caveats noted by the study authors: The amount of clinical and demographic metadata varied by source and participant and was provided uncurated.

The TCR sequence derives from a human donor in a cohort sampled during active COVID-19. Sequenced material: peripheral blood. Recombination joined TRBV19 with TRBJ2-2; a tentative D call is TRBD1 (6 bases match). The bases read TGTGCCAGTAGTTCACAGGGTGTGGCCGGGGAGCTGTTTTTT. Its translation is CASSSQGVAGELFF.